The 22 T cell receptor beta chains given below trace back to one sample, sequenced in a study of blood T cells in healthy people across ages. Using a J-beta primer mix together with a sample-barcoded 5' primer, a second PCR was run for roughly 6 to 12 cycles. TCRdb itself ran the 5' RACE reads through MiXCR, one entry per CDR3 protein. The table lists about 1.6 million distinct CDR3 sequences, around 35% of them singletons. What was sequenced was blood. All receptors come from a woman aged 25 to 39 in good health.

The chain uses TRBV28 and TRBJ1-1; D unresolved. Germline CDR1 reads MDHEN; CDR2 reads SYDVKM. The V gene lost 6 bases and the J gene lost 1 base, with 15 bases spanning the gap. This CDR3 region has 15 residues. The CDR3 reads CASSRPRRGNTEAFF. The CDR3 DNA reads TGTGCCAGCAGCCGCCCTAGGAGAGGGAACACTGAAGCTTTCTTT.

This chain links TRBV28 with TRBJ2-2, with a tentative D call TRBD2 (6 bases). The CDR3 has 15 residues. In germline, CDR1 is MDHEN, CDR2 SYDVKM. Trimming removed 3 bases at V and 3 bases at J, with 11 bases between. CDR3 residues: CASSFGDWDTGELFF. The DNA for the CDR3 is TGTGCCAGCAGTTTTGGGGACTGGGACACCGGGGAGCTGTTTTTT. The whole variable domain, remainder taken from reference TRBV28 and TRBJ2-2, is DVKVTQSSRYLVKRTGEKVFLECVQDMDHENMFWYRQDPGLGLRLIYFSYDVKMKEKGDIPEGYSVSREKKERFSLILESASTNQTSMYLCASSFGDWDTGELFFGEGSRLTVL.

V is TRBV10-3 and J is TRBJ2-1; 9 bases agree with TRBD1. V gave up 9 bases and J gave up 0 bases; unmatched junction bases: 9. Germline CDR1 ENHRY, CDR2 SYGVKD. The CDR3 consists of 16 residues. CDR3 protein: CAIKAGTGPSYNEQFF. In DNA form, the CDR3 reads TGTGCCATTAAGGCCGGGACAGGGCCCTCCTACAATGAGCAGTTCTTC.

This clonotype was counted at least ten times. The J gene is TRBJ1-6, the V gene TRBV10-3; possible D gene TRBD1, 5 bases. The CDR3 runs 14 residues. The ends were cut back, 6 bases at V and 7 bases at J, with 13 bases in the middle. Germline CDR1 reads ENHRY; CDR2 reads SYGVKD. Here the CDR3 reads CAIRSGMMNSPLHF. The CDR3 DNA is TGTGCCATCAGATCAGGGATGATGAATTCACCCCTCCACTTT.

CDR3 residues: CASSVVSGYTF. The CDR3 nucleotides read TGTGCCAGCAGTGTCGTTTCCGGCTACACCTTC. This chain uses TRBV2 with TRBJ1-2; D is unresolved. The V gene lost 4 bases and the J gene lost 8 bases, with 8 bases spanning the gap. In germline, CDR1 is SNHLY, CDR2 FYNNEI. The CDR3 is made up of 11 amino acids. The whole variable domain, remainder taken from reference TRBV2 and TRBJ1-2, is EPEVTQTPSHQVTQMGQEVILRCVPISNHLYFYWYRQILGQKVEFLVSFYNNEISEKSEIFDDQFSVERPDGSNFTLKIRSTKLEDSAMYFCASSVVSGYTFGSGTRLTVV.

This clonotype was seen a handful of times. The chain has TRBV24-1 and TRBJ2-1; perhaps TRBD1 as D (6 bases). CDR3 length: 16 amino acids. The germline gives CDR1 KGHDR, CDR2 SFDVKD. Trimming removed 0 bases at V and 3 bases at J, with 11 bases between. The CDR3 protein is CATSDLPGVGYNEQFF. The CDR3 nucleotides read TGTGCCACCAGTGATTTGCCAGGGGTAGGCTACAATGAGCAGTTCTTC.

DNA of the CDR3: TGTGCCTGGAGCGCTATCGGGCAGACCCAGTACTTC. It yields the protein CAWSAIGQTQYF. The chain combines TRBV30 with TRBJ2-5, with D uncertain. Trimming took off 3 bases at V and 6 bases at J, with 11 bases between the two ends. From germline, CDR1 is GTSNPN and CDR2 SVGIG (reference sequence). CDR3 size: 12 residues.

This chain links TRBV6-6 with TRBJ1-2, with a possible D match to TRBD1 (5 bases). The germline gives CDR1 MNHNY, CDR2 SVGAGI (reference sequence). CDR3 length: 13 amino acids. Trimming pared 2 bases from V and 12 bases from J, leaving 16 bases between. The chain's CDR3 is CASSYMGLSHDTF. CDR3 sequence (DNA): TGTGCCAGCAGTTACATGGGACTCTCCCATGACACCTTC.

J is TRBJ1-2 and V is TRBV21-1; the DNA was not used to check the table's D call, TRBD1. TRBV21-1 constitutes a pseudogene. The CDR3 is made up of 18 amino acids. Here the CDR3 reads CASSPGVGGIAFCYGYTF. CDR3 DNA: TGTGCCAGCAGCCCGGGGGTGGGGGGAATCGCGTTCTGCTATGGCTACACCTTC.

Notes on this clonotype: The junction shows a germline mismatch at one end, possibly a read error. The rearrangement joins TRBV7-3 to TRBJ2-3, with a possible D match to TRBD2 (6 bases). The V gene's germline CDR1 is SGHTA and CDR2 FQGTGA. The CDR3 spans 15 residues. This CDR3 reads CASSYRGSSTNTQYF. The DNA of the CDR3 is TGTGCCAGCTCCTATCGGGGGTCTAGCACAAATACGCAGTATTTT.

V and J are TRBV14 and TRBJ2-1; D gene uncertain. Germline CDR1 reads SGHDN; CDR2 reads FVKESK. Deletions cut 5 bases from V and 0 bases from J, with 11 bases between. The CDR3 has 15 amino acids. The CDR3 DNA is TGTGCCAGCAGCTACTCCATCAGCTCCTACAATGAGCAGTTCTTC. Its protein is CASSYSISSYNEQFF.

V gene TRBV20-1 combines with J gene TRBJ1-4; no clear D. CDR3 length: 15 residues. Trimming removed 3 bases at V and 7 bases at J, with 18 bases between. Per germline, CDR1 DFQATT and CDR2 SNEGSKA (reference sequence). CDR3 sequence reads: CSASYSNTGSEKLFF. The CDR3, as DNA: TGCAGTGCTAGTTACAGTAACACTGGGAGTGAAAAACTGTTTTTT.

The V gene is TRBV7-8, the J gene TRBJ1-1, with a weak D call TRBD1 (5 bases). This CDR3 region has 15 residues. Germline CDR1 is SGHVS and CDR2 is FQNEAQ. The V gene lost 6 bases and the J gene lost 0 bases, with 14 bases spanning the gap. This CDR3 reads CASSERQNLNTEAFF. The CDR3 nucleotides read TGTGCCAGCAGTGAACGACAGAATTTGAACACTGAAGCTTTCTTT.

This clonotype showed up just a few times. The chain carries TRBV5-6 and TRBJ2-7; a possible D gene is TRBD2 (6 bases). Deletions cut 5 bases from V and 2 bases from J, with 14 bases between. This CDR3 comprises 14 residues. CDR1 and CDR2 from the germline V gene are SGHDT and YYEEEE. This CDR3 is CASSSGGNPYEQYF. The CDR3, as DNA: TGTGCCAGCAGTAGTGGCGGGAACCCCTACGAGCAGTACTTC.

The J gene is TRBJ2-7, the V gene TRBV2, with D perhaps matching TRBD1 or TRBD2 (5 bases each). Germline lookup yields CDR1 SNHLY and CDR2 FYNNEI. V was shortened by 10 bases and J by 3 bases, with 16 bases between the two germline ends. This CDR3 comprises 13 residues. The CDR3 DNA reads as TGTGCCACCAAACGGGGCTTTAACTACGAGCAGTACTTC. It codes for CATKRGFNYEQYF.

In nucleotides, the CDR3 is TGTGCCAGCAGCTTTAGGGGCTGGGACAGGATGAACTCCTACGAGCAGTACTTC. It yields the protein CASSFRGWDRMNSYEQYF. The rearrangement uses TRBV5-8 and TRBJ2-7; 8 bases fit TRBD1. Germline assignment: CDR1 SGHTS and CDR2 YDEGEE. The CDR3 runs 18 residues. V dropped 2 bases and J dropped 0; count of bases not matched to a gene: 13.

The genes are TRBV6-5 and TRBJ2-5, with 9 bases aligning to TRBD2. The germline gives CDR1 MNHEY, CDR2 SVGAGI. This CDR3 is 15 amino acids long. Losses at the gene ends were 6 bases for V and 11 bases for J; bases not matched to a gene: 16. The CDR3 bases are TGTGCCAGCAGCCCCCGCGGGGGGGTAAATAATGAGCAGTACTTC. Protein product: CASSPRGGVNNEQYF.

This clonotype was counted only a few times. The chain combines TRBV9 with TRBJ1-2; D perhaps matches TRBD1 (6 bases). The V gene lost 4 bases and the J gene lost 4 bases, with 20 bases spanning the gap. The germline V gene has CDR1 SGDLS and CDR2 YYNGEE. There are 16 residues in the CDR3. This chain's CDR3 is CASSPRAGVYGYGYTF. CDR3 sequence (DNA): TGTGCCAGCAGCCCCCGAGCAGGGGTCTATGGCTATGGCTACACCTTC.

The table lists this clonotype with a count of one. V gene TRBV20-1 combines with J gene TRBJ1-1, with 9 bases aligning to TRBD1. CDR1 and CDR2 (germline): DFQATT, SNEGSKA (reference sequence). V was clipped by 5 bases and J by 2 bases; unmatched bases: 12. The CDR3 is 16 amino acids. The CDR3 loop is CSADTGTGNYNTEAFF. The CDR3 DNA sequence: TGCAGTGCTGATACCGGGACAGGGAATTATAACACTGAAGCTTTCTTT.

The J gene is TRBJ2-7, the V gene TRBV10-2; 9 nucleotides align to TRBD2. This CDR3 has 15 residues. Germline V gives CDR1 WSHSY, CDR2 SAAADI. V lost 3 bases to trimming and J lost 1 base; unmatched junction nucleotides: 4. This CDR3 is CASSEGSGRSYEQYF. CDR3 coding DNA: TGCGCCAGCAGTGAAGGCAGCGGGAGGTCCTACGAGCAGTACTTC.

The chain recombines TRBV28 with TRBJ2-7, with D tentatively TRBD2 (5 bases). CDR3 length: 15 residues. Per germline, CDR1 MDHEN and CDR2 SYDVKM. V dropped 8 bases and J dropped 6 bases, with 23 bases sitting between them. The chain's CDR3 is CASSGVLPRLSEQYF. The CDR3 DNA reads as TGTGCCAGCTCCGGGGTCCTACCGAGACTCTCCGAGCAGTACTTC.

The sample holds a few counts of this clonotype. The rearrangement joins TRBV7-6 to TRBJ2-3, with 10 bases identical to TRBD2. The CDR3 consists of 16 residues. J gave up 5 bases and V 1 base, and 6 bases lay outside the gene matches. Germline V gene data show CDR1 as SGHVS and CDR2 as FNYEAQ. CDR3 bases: TGTGCCAGCAGCTTAGTAGCGGGAGGCCCGCTAGATACGCAGTATTTT. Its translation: CASSLVAGGPLDTQYF.